One and the same sample provided the 16 T cell receptor beta chains below, sequenced in a study of tumor-infiltrating lymphocytes in oesophageal squamous cell carcinoma. TCRdb redid the calling of the PCR reads with MiXCR, one entry per CDR3 protein. The table lists 23,000 or so distinct CDR3 sequences, over 30% of them singletons, with 19% in the top ten. Sequenced input: esophageal tumor tissue. These receptors were taken from a female donor with esophageal squamous cell carcinoma.

As for this clonotype: Since no conserved phenylalanine or tryptophan closes the CDR3, a read error is the likely cause. It is unclear where the CDR3 begins or ends on the DNA, so no DNA is shown, and the CDR3 is as TCRdb lists it. V usage is TRBV7-2 and J usage is TRBJ2-7; the table gives TRBD1 as D, unverified against the DNA. Per the germline V gene, CDR1 is SGHTA and CDR2 is FQGNSA. Ends included, the CDR3 has 17 residues. CDR3 amino acids: CASSPRPGQTYEQYFGS.

This clonotype was found a few times. J is TRBJ2-7 and V is TRBV7-2; D not resolved. The CDR3 is 12 residues long. V lost 5 bases, J lost 10 bases, and 15 bases lay in between. Germline loops: CDR1 SGHTA, CDR2 FQGNSA. CDR3 nucleotides: TGTGCCAGCAGCCCGTTACGACTCGCCCAGTACTTC. It translates to CASSPLRLAQYF.

The rearrangement links TRBV14 to TRBJ2-3, with 9 positions matching TRBD2. The germline V gene has CDR1 SGHDN and CDR2 FVKESK. The trim removed 4 bases at V and 2 bases at J, leaving 4 bases unmatched. This CDR3 comprises 15 residues. CDR3 sequence (DNA): TGTGCCAGCAGCCCCGGGACTAGCATCACAGATACGCAGTATTTT. It translates to CASSPGTSITDTQYF.

This clonotype was seen many times. The chain links TRBV5-5 to TRBJ1-2, with D perhaps matching TRBD1 (5 bases). CDR3 length: 12 residues. V was pared by 3 bases and J by 5 bases, with 8 bases between. Germline V gene data show CDR1 as SGHKS and CDR2 as YYEKEE (reference sequence). The CDR3 DNA reads as TGTGCCAGCAGCTCGACAGTTTATGGCTACACCTTC. Its protein product is CASSSTVYGYTF.

This clonotype appeared a few times. V gene TRBV7-2 combines with J gene TRBJ2-5; D is possibly TRBD1 or TRBD2 (5 bases each). The V gene lost 5 bases and the J gene lost 2 bases, with 15 bases spanning the gap. From germline, CDR1 is SGHTA and CDR2 FQGNSA. The CDR3 has 15 residues. CDR3 DNA sequence: TGTGCCAGCAGCCTAAACCCCGGGGCACAAGAGACCCAGTACTTC. This codes for CASSLNPGAQETQYF.

V and J are TRBV7-2 and TRBJ2-7; 7 nucleotides align to TRBD2. The end of the DNA fits TRBJ2-1 better, so the J call may be wrong. The CDR3 runs to 14 residues. CDR1 SGHTA and CDR2 FQGNSA come from the germline V gene. This CDR3 reads CASSFPSGPREQFF. The CDR3 DNA reads TGTGCCAGCAGCTTTCCTAGCGGACCGCGTGAGCAGTTCTTC.

This clonotype was counted ten times or more. The chain is built from TRBV5-1 and TRBJ2-2; 9 bases are a match to TRBD1. Germline V lookup: CDR1 SGHRS, CDR2 YFSETQ. With 4 bases clipped from V and 3 bases from J, the junction kept 4 bases outside the gene matches. This CDR3 is built from 15 residues. For the CDR3, the DNA is TGCGCCAGCAGCACGGGACAGGGATACACCGGGGAGCTGTTTTTT. Its protein product is CASSTGQGYTGELFF.

The V gene is TRBV12-2, the J gene TRBJ2-6; the table's TRBD1 call for D was not verified on the DNA. TRBV12-2 is tagged as a pseudogene. This CDR3 is 12 amino acids long. The CDR3: CASAPRTDTQCF. Here the CDR3 DNA reads TGTGCAAGTGCACCTAGGACAGATACGCAGTGCTTC.

This clonotype was observed a few times. The CDR3 here is CASRGGQLSTNEKLFF. CDR3 DNA: TGTGCCAGCAGGGGCGGACAGCTCTCAACTAATGAAAAACTGTTTTTT. The chain uses TRBV5-5 and TRBJ1-4, with D perhaps matching TRBD1 (6 bases). Germline values: CDR1 SGHKS, CDR2 YYEKEE (reference sequence). The V end lost 5 bases, the J end lost 0 bases, and 14 bases lay between the germline ends. This CDR3 spans 16 amino acids.

This clonotype appeared many times. This chain connects TRBV7-9 to TRBJ2-7; 9 bases are shared with TRBD2. CDR1 is SEHNR, CDR2 FQNEAQ, per germline (reference sequence). This CDR3 is 18 amino acids long. Trimming removed 0 bases from V and 0 bases from J; junction bases left unmatched: 9. The CDR3 is CASSLAAGGPPSSYEQYF. In DNA, the CDR3 is TGTGCCAGCAGCTTAGCGGCGGGAGGGCCCCCTAGCTCCTACGAGCAGTACTTC.

A few counts support this clonotype. This chain uses TRBV6-6 with TRBJ2-1; D might be TRBD2 (7 bases). The CDR3 consists of 19 residues. V was shortened by 2 bases and J by 7 bases, with 27 bases between the two germline ends. The germline V gene has CDR1 MNHNY and CDR2 SVGAGI (reference sequence). The CDR3 sequence: CASSYATGKKKVGGNEQFF. CDR3 in DNA: TGTGCCAGCAGTTACGCCACAGGGAAGAAGAAAGTGGGGGGGAATGAGCAGTTCTTC.

At least ten counts were recorded for this clonotype. This chain joins TRBV7-2 and TRBJ2-1; 11 nucleotides agree with TRBD2. V gave up 5 bases and J gave up 4 bases; unmatched junction bases: 4. Germline-derived CDR1 and CDR2 are SGHTA and FQGNSA. CDR3 size: 15 residues. CDR3 sequence reads: CASSTRTSGYNEQFF. The CDR3 DNA is TGTGCCAGCAGCACCCGGACTAGCGGGTACAATGAGCAGTTCTTC.

The genes are TRBV12-3 or TRBV12-4 and TRBJ2-3; TRBD1 or TRBD2 may be the D gene (5 bases each). This CDR3 spans 15 amino acids. V lost 3 bases and J lost 0, with 10 bases in between. The CDR3 here is CASSLGEISTDTQYF. The CDR3 region has the DNA TGTGCCAGCAGTTTGGGGGAGATAAGCACAGATACGCAGTATTTT.

This clonotype has a count of ten or more. The chain uses TRBV5-4 and TRBJ2-1, with TRBD1 identical over 8 bases. Germline-derived CDR1 and CDR2 are SGHNT and YYREEE (reference sequence). The CDR3 loop spans 15 amino acids. After removal of 4 bases from V and 2 bases from J, the junction contained 5 bases not matched to a gene. CDR3 DNA: TGTGCCAGCAGCCCCAGGACAGGGACCTACAATGAGCAGTTCTTC. It encodes CASSPRTGTYNEQFF.

The sample holds a few counts of this clonotype. This sequence may be a read error, since a much larger clone differs from it by one base. The genes are TRBV10-2 and TRBJ2-1; 15 bases are a match to TRBD2. The DNA end is a closer match to TRBJ2-7, so the J assignment may be wrong. This CDR3 spans 18 amino acids. Germline CDR1 is WSHSY and CDR2 is SAAADI. The CDR3: CASSESQGTSGRPNEQYF. The DNA for the CDR3 is TGCGCCAGCAGTGAGTCACAGGGGACTAGCGGGAGGCCCAATGAGCAGTACTTC.

Comment on this clonotype: A much bigger clone sits one base away, suggesting this may be a read error. The chain carries TRBV5-1 and TRBJ2-3; a possible D gene is TRBD1 (5 bases). The J call may be mistaken, given a closer DNA end match to TRBJ2-5. Germline values: CDR1 SGHRS, CDR2 YFSETQ. The CDR3 totals 13 residues. CDR3 loop: CASRLMGLETQYF. The DNA of the CDR3 is TGCGCCAGCAGGTTAATGGGGCTGGAGACCCAGTACTTC.